The source of this T cell receptor (beta chain) is a study of control samples from healthy donors and cancer patients. Per the germline V gene, CDR1 is MNHEY and CDR2 is SMNVEV (reference sequence). The CDR3 runs 13 residues. V was shortened by 6 bases and J by 5 bases, with 14 bases between the two germline ends. This table comes from immunoSEQ multiplex PCR, and its TCRdb copy is limited to in-frame clones, with some not included. The sample has about 92,000 clones, roughly 82% seen once. The sample was blood. The source is a woman aged 60-75 years in good health. The chain is built from TRBV27 and TRBJ2-7; maybe TRBD2 (7 bases). The chain's CDR3 is CASRGGARHEQYF. CDR3 nucleotide sequence: TGTGCCAGCAGGGGGGGGGCGCGGCACGAGCAGTACTTC.